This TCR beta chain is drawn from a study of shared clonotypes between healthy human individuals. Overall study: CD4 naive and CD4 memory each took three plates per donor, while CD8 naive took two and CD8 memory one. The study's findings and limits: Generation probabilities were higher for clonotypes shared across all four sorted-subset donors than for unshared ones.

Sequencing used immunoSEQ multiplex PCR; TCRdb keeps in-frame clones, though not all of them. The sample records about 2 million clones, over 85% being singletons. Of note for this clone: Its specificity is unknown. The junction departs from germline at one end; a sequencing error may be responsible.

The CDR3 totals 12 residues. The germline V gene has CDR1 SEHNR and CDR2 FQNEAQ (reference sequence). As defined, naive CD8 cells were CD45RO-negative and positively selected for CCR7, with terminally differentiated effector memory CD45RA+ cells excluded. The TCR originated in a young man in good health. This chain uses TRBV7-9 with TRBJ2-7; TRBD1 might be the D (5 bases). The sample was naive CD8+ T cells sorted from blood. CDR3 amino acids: CASSYAGAERYF. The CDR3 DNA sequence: TGTGCCAGCAGCTACGCTGGGGCGGAGCGGTACTTC.